These 17 T cell receptor beta chains were all obtained from the same sample, sequenced in a study of CD8 T cells in Susac syndrome. RNA, at roughly 0.45 to 1 ug, was reverse transcribed with random hexamers. TCRdb reanalysed the immunoSEQ multiplex PCR reads using MiXCR and keeps one entry per CDR3 protein. This sample yields about 150,000 distinct CDR3 sequences, of which roughly nine tenths are seen a single time; approximately 0.075% belongs to the top ten. The sample comprised CD4+ T cells from PBMCs. These receptors came from a human donor in good health.

The rearrangement links TRBV4-3 to TRBJ2-4, with 9 bases identical to TRBD1. The V gene's germline CDR1 is LGHNA and CDR2 YSLEER. CDR3 length: 15 amino acids. Germline trimming cut 4 bases from V and 8 bases from J; bases unmatched to any gene: 9. CDR3 residues: CASSPGTGRDDIQYF. The CDR3 DNA reads TGCGCCAGCAGCCCCGGGACAGGGAGAGACGACATTCAGTACTTC.

The chain carries TRBV5-1 and TRBJ2-1; unclear D gene. The CDR3 has 14 residues. Looked up from germline, CDR1 is SGHRS and CDR2 is YFSETQ. The V end lost 3 bases, the J end lost 4 bases, and 11 bases lay between the germline ends. CDR3 nucleotide sequence: TGCGCCAGCAGCTCGACTGCAAGGTACAATGAGCAGTTCTTC. It codes for CASSSTARYNEQFF.

The rearrangement uses TRBV29-1 and TRBJ1-5, with D unresolved. V was shortened by 6 bases and J by 0 bases, with 12 bases between the two germline ends. Germline CDR1 SQVTM, CDR2 ANQGSEA. The CDR3 runs 14 residues. Here the CDR3 DNA reads TGCAGCGTGGTTTTGGACTATAGCAATCAGCCCCAGCATTTT. Amino acids: CSVVLDYSNQPQHF.

The chain uses TRBV7-2 and TRBJ1-2, with D tentatively TRBD1 (5 bases). Trimming cost V 5 bases and J 0 bases, with 10 bases left between them. The CDR3 has 14 residues. Germline V CDR1 and CDR2: SGHTA, FQGNSA. The CDR3 here is CASSPGPPNYGYTF. In nucleotides, the CDR3 is TGTGCCAGCAGCCCGGGGCCTCCTAACTATGGCTACACCTTC.

The chain recombines TRBV5-1 with TRBJ1-5; maybe TRBD1 (5 bases). The CDR3 loop spans 15 amino acids. The V end was cut by 4 bases, the J end by 1 base, with 12 bases between. In germline, CDR1 is SGHRS, CDR2 YFSETQ. CDR3 amino acids: CASSVGTVSNQPQHF. The DNA for the CDR3 is TGCGCCAGCAGCGTAGGGACCGTGAGCAATCAGCCCCAGCATTTT.

The chain links TRBV2 to TRBJ2-7, with no clear D. V lost 5 bases and J lost 1, with 6 bases in between. This CDR3 has 12 residues. Germline loops: CDR1 SNHLY, CDR2 FYNNEI. Here the CDR3 DNA reads TGTGCCAGCAGTCGCGTGTCCTACGAGCAGTACTTC. The encoded protein is CASSRVSYEQYF.

The rearrangement joins TRBV28 to TRBJ2-1; the match to TRBD1 covers 11 bases. This CDR3 comprises 16 residues. The V segment lost 7 bases and the J segment 4 bases; nucleotides outside the gene matches: 9. Germline CDR1 and CDR2: MDHEN and SYDVKM. CDR3 sequence (DNA): TGTGCCAGCATGGGAGGAGGGACAGGGGGGTACAATGAGCAGTTCTTC. This gives the protein CASMGGGTGGYNEQFF.

The V call is TRBV19, the J call TRBJ2-1; the match to TRBD1 covers 7 bases. The V gene end was trimmed by 10 bases and the J gene end by 4 bases; junction bases not matched to a gene: 10. The CDR3 is made up of 14 amino acids. From germline, CDR1 is LNHDA and CDR2 SQIVND (reference sequence). The CDR3 DNA is TGTGCCACGAAACAGGGGACGAATTACAATGAGCAGTTCTTC. Protein: CATKQGTNYNEQFF.

CDR3 protein: CSARDRPITSQLAYEQYF. The CDR3 DNA reads as TGCAGTGCTAGGGACAGGCCGATCACTTCCCAACTCGCCTACGAGCAGTACTTC. The chain combines TRBV20-1 with TRBJ2-7, with TRBD1 identical over 7 bases. The CDR3 spans 18 residues. Germline lookup yields CDR1 DFQATT and CDR2 SNEGSKA (reference sequence). The V gene end was trimmed by 3 bases and the J gene end by 2 bases; junction bases not matched to a gene: 19.

The J gene is TRBJ2-1, the V gene TRBV2; D may be TRBD1 or TRBD2 (5 bases each). In germline, CDR1 is SNHLY, CDR2 FYNNEI. The CDR3 sequence is 11 residues long. Trimming removed 8 bases from V and 15 bases from J, with 17 bases in between. The CDR3 region has the DNA TGTGCCAGCGACATTCGGGGTAGGGGGTTCTTC. This codes for CASDIRGRGFF.

This rearrangement joins TRBV29-1 to TRBJ1-5; tentative D call: TRBD1 (5 bases). The germline V gene has CDR1 SQVTM and CDR2 ANQGSEA. The CDR3 loop spans 13 amino acids. With 6 bases removed from V and 2 bases from J, the gap between germline ends came to 11 bases. CDR3 residues: CSVGDSGNQPQHF. In DNA, the CDR3 is TGCAGCGTGGGGGATAGCGGCAATCAGCCCCAGCATTTT.

The chain joins TRBV10-1 to TRBJ2-5; 11 bases match TRBD1. Germline V gives CDR1 WNHNN, CDR2 SYGVQD (reference sequence). V trimming: 4 bases; J trimming: 5 bases; junction bases outside the gene matches: 6. The CDR3 contains 15 residues. The CDR3 here is CASSASGTGGETQYF. For the CDR3, the DNA is TGCGCCAGCAGTGCATCCGGGACAGGGGGTGAGACCCAGTACTTC.

The V and J genes are TRBV29-1 and TRBJ2-7; 9 bases align to TRBD2. CDR3 size: 13 residues. Trimming took 3 bases from V and 3 from J; bases not matched to a gene: 3. Germline V lookup: CDR1 SQVTM, CDR2 ANQGSEA. The CDR3 region is CSVENSGSYEQYF. CDR3 bases: TGCAGCGTTGAGAATAGCGGGAGCTACGAGCAGTACTTC.

The CDR3 sequence: CASSERSTNEKLFF. CDR3 nucleotides: TGTGCCAGCAGTGAAAGGTCAACTAATGAAAAACTGTTTTTT. V usage is TRBV2 and J usage is TRBJ1-4, with D unresolved. The V gene's germline CDR1 is SNHLY and CDR2 FYNNEI. This CDR3 comprises 14 residues. V was clipped by 2 bases and J by 0 bases, with 4 bases between them.

This chain uses TRBV12-3 or TRBV12-4 with TRBJ2-1, with TRBD2 matching 8 bases. Trimming cost V 3 bases and J 4 bases; bases outside gene matches: 5. The CDR3 has 15 amino acids. Here the CDR3 reads CASSFSGSRYNEQFF. CDR3 nucleotides: TGTGCCAGCAGTTTCAGCGGGAGTAGGTACAATGAGCAGTTCTTC.

The V and J genes are TRBV2 and TRBJ2-7; D is undetermined. From germline, CDR1 is SNHLY and CDR2 FYNNEI. V lost 10 bases to trimming and J lost 3 bases, with 13 bases between them. The CDR3 is 12 residues long. The CDR3 protein is CATFSAGYEQYF. The CDR3 coding sequence is TGTGCCACTTTTTCGGCCGGCTACGAGCAGTACTTC.

This chain links TRBV19 with TRBJ2-2, with 7 bases aligning to TRBD1. The germline V gene encodes CDR1 LNHDA and CDR2 SQIVND (reference sequence). After removal of 4 bases from V and 1 base from J, the junction contained 9 bases not matched to a gene. CDR3 length: 17 amino acids. This chain's CDR3 is CASSTIRTGVNTGELFF. The CDR3 region has the DNA TGTGCCAGTAGTACCATTCGGACAGGCGTGAACACCGGGGAGCTGTTTTTT.